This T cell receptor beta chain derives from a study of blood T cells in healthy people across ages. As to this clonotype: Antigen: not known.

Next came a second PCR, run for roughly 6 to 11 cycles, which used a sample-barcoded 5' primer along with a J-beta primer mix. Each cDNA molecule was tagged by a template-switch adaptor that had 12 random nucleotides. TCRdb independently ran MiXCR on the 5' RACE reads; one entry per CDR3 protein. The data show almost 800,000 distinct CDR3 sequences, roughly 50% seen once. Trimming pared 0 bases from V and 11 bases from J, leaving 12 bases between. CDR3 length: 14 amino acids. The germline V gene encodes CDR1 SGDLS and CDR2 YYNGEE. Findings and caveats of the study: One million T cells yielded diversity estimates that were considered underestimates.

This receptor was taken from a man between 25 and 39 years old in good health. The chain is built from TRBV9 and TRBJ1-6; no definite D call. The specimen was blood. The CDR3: CASSVGQTLTPLHF. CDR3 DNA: TGTGCCAGCAGCGTAGGGCAGACTTTGACACCCCTCCACTTT.